The clone carrying this TCR beta chain came up many times. This specimen comes from a study of blood T cell repertoires in COVID-19. Study-level information: The analysed material was cDNA or gDNA that came from T cells, B-cell-depleted T cells, or PBMCs.

Germline CDR1 and CDR2: GTSNPN and SVGIG (reference sequence). V lost 5 bases, J lost 4 bases, and 6 bases stayed unmatched. The CDR3 sequence is 13 residues long. Source study methods: Estimation of nucleated cell counts was performed using reference gene primer amplification. Here immunoSEQ multiplex PCR was the method, and the copy in TCRdb shows in-frame clones only, minus some. V, J and clone size are taken as reported in that table, and D and trimming were inferred from the DNA itself. The sample has about 200,000 clones; about 76% are singletons. The origin of this receptor is a woman between 40 and 50 years old with COVID-19, enrolled during active disease. The chain couples TRBV30 to TRBJ1-1, with 8 bases identical to TRBD1. Sequencing was done on a sample of peripheral blood. CDR3 protein: CAWVSQGGTEAFF. The CDR3 nucleotides read TGTGCCTGGGTCTCACAGGGGGGCACTGAAGCTTTCTTT. Supplemented by reference TRBV30 and TRBJ1-1, the full variable domain reads SQTIHQWPATLVQPVGSPLSLECTVEGTSNPNLYWYRQAAGRGLQLLFYSVGIGQISSEVPQNLSASRPQDRQFILSSKKLLLSDSGFYLCAWVSQGGTEAFFGQGTRLTVV.